This T cell receptor (beta chain) was captured by sequencing in a study of CD8+ T cells in alopecia areata. Study summary: Treated patients swallowed 5 to 10 mg of oral tofacitinib twice daily.

As the sequencing template, cDNA was produced by extracting RNA and reverse transcribing it. TCRdb's table, derived via immunoSEQ multiplex PCR, lists solely in-frame clones and lacks some. The sample has some 240,000 clones; under 60% are singletons. Treatment in this sample: oral pan-JAK inhibitor, 5-10 mg twice daily. The study team obtained lesional scalp punch biopsies and peripheral blood from alopecia areata patients. Germline assignment: CDR1 SGHDN and CDR2 FVKESK. The CDR3 has 13 amino acids. Trimming removed 2 bases from V and 4 bases from J; junction bases left unmatched: 0. The table lists this clone with many counts. What it binds is not known. General study results and limits: While tofacitinib was given, many expanded lesional clones persisted in scalp and blood.

The source of this sequence is a human donor with alopecia areata. The sequencing here drew on CD4+ T cells sorted from blood, taken at week 4, from a patient treated with tofacitinib. V and J are TRBV14 and TRBJ2-5, with TRBD2 identical over 8 bases. CDR3 sequence reads: CASSQRGGETQYF. For the CDR3, the DNA is TGTGCCAGCAGCCAACGGGGGGGAGAGACCCAGTACTTC.